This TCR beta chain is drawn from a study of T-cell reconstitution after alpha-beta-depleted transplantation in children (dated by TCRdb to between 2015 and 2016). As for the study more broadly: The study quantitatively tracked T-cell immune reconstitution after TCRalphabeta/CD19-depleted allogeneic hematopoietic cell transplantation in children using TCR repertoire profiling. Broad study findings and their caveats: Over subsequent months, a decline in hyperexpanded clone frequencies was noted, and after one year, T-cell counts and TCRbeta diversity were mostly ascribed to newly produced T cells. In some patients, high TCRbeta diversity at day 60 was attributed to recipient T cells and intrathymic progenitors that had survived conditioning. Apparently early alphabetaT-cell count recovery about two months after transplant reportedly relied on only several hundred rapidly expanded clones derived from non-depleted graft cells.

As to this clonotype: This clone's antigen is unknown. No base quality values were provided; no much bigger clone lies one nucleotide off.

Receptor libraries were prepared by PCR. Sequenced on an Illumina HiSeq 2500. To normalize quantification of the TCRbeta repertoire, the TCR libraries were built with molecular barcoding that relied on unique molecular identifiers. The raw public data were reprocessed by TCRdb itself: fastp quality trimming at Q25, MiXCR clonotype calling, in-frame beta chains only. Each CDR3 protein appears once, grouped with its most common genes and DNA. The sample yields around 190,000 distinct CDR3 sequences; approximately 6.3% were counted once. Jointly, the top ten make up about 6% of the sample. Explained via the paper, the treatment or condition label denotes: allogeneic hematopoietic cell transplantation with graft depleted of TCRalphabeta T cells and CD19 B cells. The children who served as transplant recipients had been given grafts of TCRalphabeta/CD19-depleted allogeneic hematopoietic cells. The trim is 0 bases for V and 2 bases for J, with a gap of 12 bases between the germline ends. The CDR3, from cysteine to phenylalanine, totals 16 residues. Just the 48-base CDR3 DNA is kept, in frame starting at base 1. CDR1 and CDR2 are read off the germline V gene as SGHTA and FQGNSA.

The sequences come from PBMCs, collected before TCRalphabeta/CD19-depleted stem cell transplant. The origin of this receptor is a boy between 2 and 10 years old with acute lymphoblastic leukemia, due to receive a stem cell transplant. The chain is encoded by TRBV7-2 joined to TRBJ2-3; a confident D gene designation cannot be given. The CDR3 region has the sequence CASSLAGMGYTDTQYF. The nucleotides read TGTGCCAGCAGCTTAGCGGGCATGGGCTACACAGATACGCAGTATTTT.